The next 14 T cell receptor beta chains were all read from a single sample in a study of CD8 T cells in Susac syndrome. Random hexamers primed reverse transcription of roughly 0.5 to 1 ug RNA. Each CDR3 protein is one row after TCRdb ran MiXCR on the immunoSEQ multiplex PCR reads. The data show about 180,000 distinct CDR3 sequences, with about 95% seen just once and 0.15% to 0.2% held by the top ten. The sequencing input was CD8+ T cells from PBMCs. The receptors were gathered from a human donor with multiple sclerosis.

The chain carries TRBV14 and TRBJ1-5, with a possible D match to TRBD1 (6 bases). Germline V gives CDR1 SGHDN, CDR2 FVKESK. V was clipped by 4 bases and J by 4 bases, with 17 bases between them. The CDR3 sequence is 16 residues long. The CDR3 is CASSPPLGQQNQPQHF. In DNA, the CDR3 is TGTGCCAGCAGCCCACCCCTCGGACAGCAGAATCAGCCCCAGCATTTT.

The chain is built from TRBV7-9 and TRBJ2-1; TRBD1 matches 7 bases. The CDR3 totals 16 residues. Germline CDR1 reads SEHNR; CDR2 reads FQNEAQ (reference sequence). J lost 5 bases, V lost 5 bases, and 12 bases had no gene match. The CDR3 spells CASSPLDRVKNNEQFF. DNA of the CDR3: TGTGCCAGCAGCCCCCTCGACAGGGTAAAGAACAATGAGCAGTTCTTC.

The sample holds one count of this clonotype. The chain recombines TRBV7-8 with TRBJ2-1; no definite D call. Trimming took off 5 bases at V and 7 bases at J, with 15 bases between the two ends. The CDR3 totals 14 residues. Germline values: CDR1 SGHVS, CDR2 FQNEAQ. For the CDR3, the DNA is TGTGCCAGCAGCAACGTCACCCTTGGGAATGAGCAGTTCTTC. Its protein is CASSNVTLGNEQFF. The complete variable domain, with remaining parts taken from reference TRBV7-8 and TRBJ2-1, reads GAGVSQSPRYKVAKRGQDVALRCDPISGHVSLFWYQQALGQGPEFLTYFQNEAQLDKSGLPSDRFFAERPEGSVSTLKIQRTQQEDSAVYLCASSNVTLGNEQFFGPGTRLTVL.

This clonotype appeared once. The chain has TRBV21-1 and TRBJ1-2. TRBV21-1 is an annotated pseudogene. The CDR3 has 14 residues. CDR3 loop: CASSKETANYGYTF. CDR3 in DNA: TGTGCCAGCAGCAAAGAAACAGCTAACTATGGCTACACCTTC.

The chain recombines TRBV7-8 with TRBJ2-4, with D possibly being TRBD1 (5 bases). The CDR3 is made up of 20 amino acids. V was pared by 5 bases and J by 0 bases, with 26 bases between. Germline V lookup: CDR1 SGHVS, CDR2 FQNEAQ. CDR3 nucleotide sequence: TGTGCCAGCAGCCCCTCTCTCAGGGCCGCCCTCCTTCTAGCCAAAAACATTCAGTACTTC. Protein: CASSPSLRAALLLAKNIQYF.

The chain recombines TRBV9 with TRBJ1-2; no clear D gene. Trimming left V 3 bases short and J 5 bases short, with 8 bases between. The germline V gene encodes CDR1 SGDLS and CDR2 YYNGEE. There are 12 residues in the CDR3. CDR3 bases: TGTGCCAGCAGCGACCGGGTTTATGGCTACACCTTC. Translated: CASSDRVYGYTF.

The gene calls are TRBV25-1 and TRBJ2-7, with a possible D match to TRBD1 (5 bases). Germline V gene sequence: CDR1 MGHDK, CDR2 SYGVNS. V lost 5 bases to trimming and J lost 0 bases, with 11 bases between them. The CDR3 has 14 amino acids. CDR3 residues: CASSKTESSYEQYF. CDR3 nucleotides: TGTGCCAGCAGTAAGACAGAGAGCTCCTACGAGCAGTACTTC.

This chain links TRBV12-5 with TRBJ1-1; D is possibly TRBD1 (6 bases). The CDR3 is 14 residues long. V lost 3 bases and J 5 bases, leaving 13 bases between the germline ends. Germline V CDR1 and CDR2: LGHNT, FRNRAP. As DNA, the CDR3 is TGTGCTAGTGGTTTCCAGGGGCTTATAACTGAAGCTTTCTTT. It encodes CASGFQGLITEAFF.

CDR3 loop: CASSSSEGSEAFF. CDR3 in DNA: TGTGCCAGCAGCTCCTCCGAGGGATCTGAAGCTTTCTTT. The rearrangement uses TRBV7-9 and TRBJ1-1; no definite D call. Looked up from germline, CDR1 is SEHNR and CDR2 is FQNEAQ (reference sequence). V was cut by 4 bases and J by 6 bases, with 12 bases left in between. CDR3 length: 13 residues.

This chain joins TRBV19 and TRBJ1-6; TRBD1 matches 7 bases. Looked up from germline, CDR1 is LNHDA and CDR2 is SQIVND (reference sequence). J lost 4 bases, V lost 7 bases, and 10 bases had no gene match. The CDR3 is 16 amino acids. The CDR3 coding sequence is TGTGCCAGTAACGGAATGGGACAGAATTATAATTCACCCCTCCACTTT. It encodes CASNGMGQNYNSPLHF.

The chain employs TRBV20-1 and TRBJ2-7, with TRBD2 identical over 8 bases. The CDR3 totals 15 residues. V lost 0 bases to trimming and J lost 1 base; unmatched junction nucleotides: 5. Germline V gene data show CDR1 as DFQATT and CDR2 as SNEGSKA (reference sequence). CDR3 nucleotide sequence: TGCAGTGCTAGAGAGTCGCGGGAGGCGTCCTACGAGCAGTACTTC. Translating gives CSARESREASYEQYF.

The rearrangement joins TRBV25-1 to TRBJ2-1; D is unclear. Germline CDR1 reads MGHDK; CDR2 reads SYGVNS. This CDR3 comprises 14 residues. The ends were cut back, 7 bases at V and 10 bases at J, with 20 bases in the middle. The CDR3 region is CASTRNEFLGEQFF. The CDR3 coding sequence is TGTGCCAGCACCCGAAATGAGTTCCTCGGAGAGCAGTTCTTC. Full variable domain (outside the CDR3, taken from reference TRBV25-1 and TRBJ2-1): EADIYQTPRYLVIGTGKKITLECSQTMGHDKMYWYQQDPGMELHLIHYSYGVNSTEKGDLSSESTVSRIRTEHFPLTLESARPSHTSQYLCASTRNEFLGEQFFGPGTRLTVL.

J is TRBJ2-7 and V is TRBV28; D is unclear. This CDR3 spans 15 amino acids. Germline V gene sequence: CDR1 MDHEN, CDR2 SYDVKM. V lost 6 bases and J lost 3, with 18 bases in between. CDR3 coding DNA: TGTGCCAGCAGCCAAACCCCCGGCACACGCTACGAGCAGTACTTC. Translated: CASSQTPGTRYEQYF.

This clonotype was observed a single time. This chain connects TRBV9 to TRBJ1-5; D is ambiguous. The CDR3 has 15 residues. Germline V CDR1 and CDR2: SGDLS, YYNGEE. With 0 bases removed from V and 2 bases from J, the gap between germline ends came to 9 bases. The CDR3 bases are TGTGCCAGCAGCGTAGACCCGAGGGGCAATCAGCCCCAGCATTTT. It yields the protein CASSVDPRGNQPQHF.